The 30 T cell receptor beta chains given below trace back to one sample, sequenced in a study of blood T cells in healthy people across ages. A second roughly 7 to 11 cycle PCR used barcoded and J-beta primers. TCRdb fed the 5' RACE reads into MiXCR, producing one record per CDR3 protein. Of around 1,800,000 distinct CDR3 sequences listed, 35% to 50% were seen once; the top ten hold about 23%. Sequencing was carried out using blood. These receptors originate from a human donor in good health.

Regarding this clonotype: This may stem from a read error, because a much larger clone lies one nucleotide away. The V gene is TRBV7-2, the J gene TRBJ2-1; D is uncertain. This CDR3 comprises 12 residues. From germline, CDR1 is SGHTA and CDR2 FQGNSA. The CDR3 protein is CAGSFTRDEQFF. The CDR3 bases are TGTGCCGGCAGCTTTACTCGCGATGAGCAGTTCTTC.

This clonotype was detected only a few times. The V and J genes are TRBV7-6 and TRBJ2-5, with D unclear. The CDR3 sequence is 12 residues long. Germline V gives CDR1 SGHVS, CDR2 FNYEAQ. Trimming cost V 2 bases and J 5 bases, with 6 bases left between them. The CDR3 reads CASSLQDETQYF. CDR3 sequence (DNA): TGTGCCAGCAGCTTACAAGACGAGACCCAGTACTTC.

This rearrangement joins TRBV4-1 to TRBJ2-3; D might be TRBD1 (5 bases). The CDR3 length is 13 residues. V lost 7 bases to trimming and J lost 9 bases, with 17 bases between them. The germline gives CDR1 MGHRA, CDR2 YSYEKL. The CDR3 here is CASTRTAPGTQYF. CDR3 in DNA: TGCGCCAGCACCAGGACCGCCCCAGGGACGCAGTATTTT.

This clonotype was counted only a few times. The J gene is TRBJ2-7, the V gene TRBV4-1; D unresolved. The CDR3 is 16 residues long. Trimming left V 1 base short and J 2 bases short, with 15 bases between. Germline V gene data show CDR1 as MGHRA and CDR2 as YSYEKL. This CDR3 is CASSQVNWNSPYEQYF. The CDR3 coding sequence is TGCGCCAGCAGCCAAGTCAATTGGAACAGTCCCTACGAGCAGTACTTC.

Here the CDR3 reads CASSSTLRTNNEQFF. The CDR3 nucleotides read TGCGCCAGCAGCTCAACGCTGCGGACCAACAATGAGCAGTTCTTC. The chain links TRBV5-1 to TRBJ2-1, with D unclear. Germline V CDR1 and CDR2: SGHRS, YFSETQ. The CDR3 is 15 residues long. The V end lost 3 bases, the J end lost 5 bases, and 15 bases lay between the germline ends. Based on the CDR3 plus reference TRBV5-1 and TRBJ2-1, the full variable domain is KAGVTQTPRYLIKTRGQQVTLSCSPISGHRSVSWYQQTPGQGLQFLFEYFSETQRNKGNFPGRFSGRQFSNSRSEMNVSTLELGDSALYLCASSSTLRTNNEQFFGPGTRLTVL.

The V gene is TRBV7-6, the J gene TRBJ2-5; no clear D gene. The tail of the sequence fits TRBJ2-1 better, so the J call may be wrong. This CDR3 comprises 16 residues. Per the germline V gene, CDR1 is SGHVS and CDR2 is FNYEAQ. The CDR3 DNA reads TGTGCCAGCAGCTTATTTCCGCGTAGCACCCAAGAGACCCAGTTCTTC. This encodes CASSLFPRSTQETQFF.

J is TRBJ2-6 and V is TRBV7-9; D is possibly TRBD2 (6 bases). V lost 6 bases, J lost 2 bases, and 11 bases lay in between. The CDR3 is 15 amino acids. The V gene's germline CDR1 is SEHNR and CDR2 FQNEAQ (reference sequence). The CDR3 region has the DNA TGTGCCAGCAGGGCGGGGCCCCCTGGGGCCAACGTCCTGACTTTC. Its translation: CASRAGPPGANVLTF. Supplemented by reference TRBV7-9 and TRBJ2-6, the full variable domain reads DTGVSQNPRHKITKRGQNVTFRCDPISEHNRLYWYRQTLGQGPEFLTYFQNEAQLEKSRLLSDRFSAERPKGSFSTLEIQRTEQGDSAMYLCASRAGPPGANVLTFGAGSRLTVL.

The chain recombines TRBV28 with TRBJ2-1; D not certain. The CDR3 runs 11 residues. Trimming took 1 base from V and 8 from J, leaving 3 bases between them. The germline V gene encodes CDR1 MDHEN and CDR2 SYDVKM. The CDR3 DNA reads TGTGCCAGCAGTTTATATCATGAGCAGTTCTTC. Its protein is CASSLYHEQFF. Complete variable domain (other parts from reference TRBV28 and TRBJ2-1): DVKVTQSSRYLVKRTGEKVFLECVQDMDHENMFWYRQDPGLGLRLIYFSYDVKMKEKGDIPEGYSVSREKKERFSLILESASTNQTSMYLCASSLYHEQFFGPGTRLTVL.

This clonotype appeared a few times. This chain connects TRBV6-2 or TRBV6-3 to TRBJ2-4; no reliable D call. The J call is uncertain, as TRBJ2-7 better fits the DNA end. CDR1 is MNHEY and CDR2 is SVGEGT in the germline V gene. The CDR3 is 14 amino acids. CDR3 protein: CASSYGLRRSEQYF. CDR3 DNA: TGTGCCAGCAGTTATGGTCTAAGGCGGAGCGAGCAGTACTTC.

The chain employs TRBV12-3 or TRBV12-4 and TRBJ2-1, with D unclear. This CDR3 has 13 amino acids. V dropped 6 bases and J dropped 0 bases, with 6 bases sitting between them. The CDR3 sequence: CASRIPSYNEQFF. The CDR3 DNA follows: TGTGCCAGCAGGATTCCCTCCTACAATGAGCAGTTCTTC.

Details on this clonotype: The junction shows a germline mismatch at one end, possibly a read error. The rearrangement joins TRBV14 to TRBJ2-5; D unresolved. The J call may be wrong; the DNA end is better matched by TRBJ2-7. This CDR3 has 15 residues. Germline V lookup: CDR1 SGHDN, CDR2 FVKESK. The chain's CDR3 is CASSQVAYSSNEQYF. The CDR3 DNA reads as TGTGCCAGCAGCCAAGTGGCATACAGCTCCAACGAGCAGTACTTC.

This chain joins TRBV27 and TRBJ1-1, with D unclear. The CDR3 is 11 residues long. Trimming took 4 bases from V and 10 from J, leaving 10 bases between them. In germline, CDR1 is MNHEY, CDR2 SMNVEV (reference sequence). The CDR3 reads CASSSYSGAFF. CDR3 nucleotide sequence: TGTGCCAGCAGTTCCTACTCAGGAGCTTTCTTT.

This clonotype came up many times. The chain recombines TRBV7-2 with TRBJ2-7; D call uncertain. The V end was cut by 5 bases, the J end by 5 bases, with 16 bases between. Germline lookup yields CDR1 SGHTA and CDR2 FQGNSA. The CDR3 sequence is 14 residues long. The CDR3 DNA reads as TGTGCCAGCAGCCTCCGTGGCGGAGATAACGAGCAGTACTTC. This gives the protein CASSLRGGDNEQYF.

This clonotype came up a few times. The gene calls are TRBV5-1 and TRBJ1-2; the D gene is possibly TRBD1 (5 bases). CDR3 length equals 11 residues. Germline loops: CDR1 SGHRS, CDR2 YFSETQ. V was cut by 8 bases and J by 6 bases, with 11 bases left in between. This CDR3 reads CASSGWDGYTF. The CDR3 bases are TGCGCCAGTTCAGGGTGGGATGGCTACACCTTC.

The chain is built from TRBV12-3 or TRBV12-4 and TRBJ1-2; D is unclear. The CDR3 extends over 12 amino acids. V lost 5 bases and J 8 bases, leaving 12 bases between the germline ends. The DNA for the CDR3 is TGTGCCAGCAGTCCCCTAGAGGTCGGCTACACCTTC. This translates into CASSPLEVGYTF.

This clonotype was detected a few times. The chain couples TRBV20-1 to TRBJ2-5; 15 nucleotides match TRBD2. From germline, CDR1 is DFQATT and CDR2 SNEGSKA (reference sequence). The trim removed 6 bases at V and 5 bases at J, leaving 7 bases unmatched. CDR3 length equals 15 residues. CDR3 bases: TGCAGTGCCAGGACTAGCGGGGGGGCTTTGGAGACCCAGTACTTC. Translating it yields CSARTSGGALETQYF.

This clonotype was detected many times. The gene calls are TRBV7-2 and TRBJ2-7, with D possibly matching TRBD1 (5 bases). The germline CDR1 and CDR2 sequences are SGHTA and FQGNSA. The CDR3 totals 14 residues. V was cut by 1 base and J by 3 bases, with 10 bases left in between. The CDR3 is CASSLGGPVYEQYF. The CDR3 region has the DNA TGTGCCAGCAGCTTAGGGGGCCCCGTCTACGAGCAGTACTTC.

The chain carries TRBV2 and TRBJ1-6; D is ambiguous. The CDR3 length is 13 residues. V was trimmed by 4 bases and J by 8 bases, leaving 9 bases between them. Germline CDR1 and CDR2: SNHLY and FYNNEI. The CDR3 is CASSVNQDSPLHF. DNA for the CDR3: TGTGCCAGCAGTGTAAACCAGGATTCACCCCTCCACTTT.

This clonotype was seen a handful of times. This chain uses TRBV6-5 with TRBJ1-1, with D perhaps TRBD1 (6 bases). Trimming took 6 bases from V and 11 from J, leaving 19 bases between them. Germline V gives CDR1 MNHEY, CDR2 SVGAGI. The CDR3 sequence is 13 residues long. This CDR3 reads CASSPWTAQGAFF. The CDR3 DNA is TGTGCCAGCAGCCCATGGACAGCCCAAGGGGCTTTCTTT.

This clonotype was counted only a few times. The chain carries TRBV19 and TRBJ2-5; the D is unclear. Germline V gene lookup returns CDR1 LNHDA and CDR2 SQIVND (reference sequence). The ends were cut back, 2 bases at V and 11 bases at J, with 12 bases in the middle. The CDR3 sequence is 12 residues long. CDR3 nucleotides: TGTGCCAGTAGTATAAATAGATATGAGCAGTACTTC. Translation: CASSINRYEQYF.

The chain combines TRBV6-5 with TRBJ1-5; no clear D gene. CDR1 and CDR2 (germline): MNHEY, SVGAGI. This CDR3 region has 15 residues. The V and J ends lost 2 bases and 3 bases respectively, with 11 bases between them. Here the CDR3 DNA reads TGTGCCAGCAGTTACAGTGGTGAGGCCAATCAGCCCCAGCATTTT. It translates to CASSYSGEANQPQHF.

The J gene is TRBJ2-3, the V gene TRBV11-2; tentatively, D is TRBD1 (5 bases). Germline V CDR1 and CDR2: SGHAT, FQNNGV. The CDR3 extends over 16 amino acids. V was trimmed by 5 bases and J by 4 bases, leaving 19 bases between them. The CDR3 DNA reads as TGTGCCAGCAGCAAAGGGGATGTTATGGGCGCAGATACGCAGTATTTT. It is translated as CASSKGDVMGADTQYF. The full variable domain, in which reference TRBV11-2 and TRBJ2-3 provide the parts outside the CDR3, is EAGVAQSPRYKIIEKRQSVAFWCNPISGHATLYWYQQILGQGPKLLIQFQNNGVVDDSQLPKDRFSAERLKGVDSTLKIQPAKLEDSAVYLCASSKGDVMGADTQYFGPGTRLTVL.

This chain joins TRBV7-2 and TRBJ2-2; D is undetermined. V was cut by 1 base and J by 3 bases, with 6 bases left in between. Looked up from germline, CDR1 is SGHTA and CDR2 is FQGNSA. The CDR3 runs 14 residues. The CDR3 DNA sequence: TGTGCCAGCAGCTTAGGATGGGACACCGGGGAGCTGTTTTTT. Its translation: CASSLGWDTGELFF.

The rearrangement uses TRBV3-1 and TRBJ2-1; 8 bases are a match to TRBD1. The end of the DNA fits TRBJ2-7 better, so the J call may be wrong. Per the germline V gene, CDR1 is LGHDT and CDR2 is YNNKEL (reference sequence). The CDR3 runs to 21 residues. This CDR3 reads CASSPYQIWGLPGQAFYEQYF. For the CDR3, the DNA is TGTGCCAGCAGCCCATACCAAATTTGGGGACTGCCGGGACAGGCGTTCTACGAGCAGTACTTC.

This clonotype has more than one count but fewer than ten. V gene TRBV10-3 combines with J gene TRBJ1-5, with TRBD1 identical over 11 bases. Germline loops: CDR1 ENHRY, CDR2 SYGVKD. This CDR3 region has 17 residues. Germline trimming cut 0 bases from V and 3 bases from J; bases unmatched to any gene: 4. The CDR3 region is CAISESRTGGPNQPQHF. The CDR3 bases are TGTGCCATCAGTGAGTCGCGGACAGGGGGCCCCAATCAGCCCCAGCATTTT.

This clonotype appeared a few times. The rearrangement links TRBV9 to TRBJ2-2, with D maybe TRBD2 (5 bases). V lost 4 bases, J lost 0 bases, and 13 bases lay in between. The length of the CDR3 is 16 residues. CDR1 is SGDLS and CDR2 is YYNGEE in the germline V gene. The CDR3 spells CASSLGALANTGELFF. In DNA, the CDR3 is TGTGCCAGCAGCTTGGGAGCGCTCGCGAACACCGGGGAGCTGTTTTTT.

The V call is TRBV7-8, the J call TRBJ2-2; TRBD2 is a possible D gene (5 bases). V lost 0 bases to trimming and J lost 3 bases, with 8 bases between them. This CDR3 has 15 residues. Germline lookup yields CDR1 SGHVS and CDR2 FQNEAQ. CDR3 amino acids: CASSLAGVYTGELFF. CDR3 sequence (DNA): TGTGCCAGCAGCTTAGCCGGGGTCTACACCGGGGAGCTGTTTTTT.

A few counts support this clonotype. The chain recombines TRBV20-1 with TRBJ2-5; D may correspond to TRBD1 or TRBD2 (5 bases each). The CDR3 has 14 residues. With 6 bases removed from V and 0 bases from J, the gap between germline ends came to 14 bases. Germline V gene sequence: CDR1 DFQATT, CDR2 SNEGSKA (reference sequence). The CDR3 DNA reads TGCAGTGCGGTCCGGGACGTATACCAAGAGACCCAGTACTTC. This translates into CSAVRDVYQETQYF.

This clonotype has only a few counts. The rearrangement joins TRBV7-8 to TRBJ2-7; 7 bases are shared with TRBD1. V shed 7 bases and J 1 base; nucleotides not matched to a gene: 13. The CDR3 contains 16 residues. The V gene's germline CDR1 is SGHVS and CDR2 FQNEAQ. The CDR3 spells CASNDHTGVFSYEQYF. CDR3 nucleotides: TGTGCCAGCAACGACCATACAGGGGTCTTTTCCTACGAGCAGTACTTC.

J is TRBJ2-5 and V is TRBV5-1, with TRBD2 as a possible D gene (5 bases). The germline V and J ends were trimmed by 0 bases and 11 bases, with 14 bases remaining between them. The CDR3 consists of 13 residues. Per the germline V gene, CDR1 is SGHRS and CDR2 is YFSETQ. The CDR3: CASSLGRIGEQYF. The CDR3 DNA follows: TGCGCCAGCAGCTTGGGACGTATCGGGGAGCAGTACTTC.